The rows below give T cell receptor beta chains drawn from one sample of a study of cytomegalovirus exposure and HLA in healthy donors. This table comes from immunoSEQ multiplex PCR, and its TCRdb copy is limited to in-frame clones, with some not included. The sample lists some 160,000 clones, roughly 82% occurring once. Sequenced input: PBMCs. All receptors come from a woman in her fifties or sixties in good health and CMV-seronegative. CDR3s include the opening cysteine and the closing phenylalanine or tryptophan. Fields, in order: D gene, clone size, J gene, V gene, CDR3 DNA, CDR3 protein. The D gene is left open where the match is weak. Expanded clones get a size class; other rows say once, few or many, or leave the size out.

d_call: .; clone_size: .; j_call: TRBJ2-3; v_call: TRBV30; cdr3_nt: TGTGCCTGGAACTTAAGGGGTATTGGAGATACGCAGTATTTT; cdr3_aa: CAWNLRGIGDTQYF
d_call: TRBD2; clone_size: .; j_call: TRBJ2-3; v_call: TRBV4-2; cdr3_nt: TGTGCCAGCAGTATCCTCCCGACACTAGCGGACACAGATACGCAGTATTTT; cdr3_aa: CASSILPTLADTDTQYF
d_call: .; clone_size: .; j_call: TRBJ2-1; v_call: TRBV9; cdr3_nt: TGTGCCAGCAGCCTAAGGAGGGTAAGCTCCTACAATGAGCAGTTCTTC; cdr3_aa: CASSLRRVSSYNEQFF
d_call: .; clone_size: .; j_call: TRBJ2-7; v_call: TRBV5-5; cdr3_nt: TGTGCCAGCAGCTCGGACAGCTACGAGCAGTACTTC; cdr3_aa: CASSSDSYEQYF
d_call: .; clone_size: .; j_call: TRBJ1-2; v_call: TRBV18; cdr3_nt: TGTGCCAGCTCATCGACAGACAGAATCTATGGCTACACCTTC; cdr3_aa: CASSSTDRIYGYTF
d_call: .; clone_size: .; j_call: TRBJ2-4; v_call: TRBV9; cdr3_nt: TGTGCCAGCAGCGTAAGTGGGCGGGATGGAAACATTCAGTACTTC; cdr3_aa: CASSVSGRDGNIQYF
d_call: TRBD2; clone_size: .; j_call: TRBJ2-3; v_call: TRBV25-1; cdr3_nt: TGTGCGGGAGGGCCCACAGATACGCAGTATTTT; cdr3_aa: CAGGPTDTQYF
d_call: TRBD2; clone_size: .; j_call: TRBJ2-7; v_call: TRBV28; cdr3_nt: TGTGCCAGCAGTTTACCTACTGATGGTTCGAGCGGGAGGCCCACTCCCCTCGAGCAGTACTTC; cdr3_aa: CASSLPTDGSSGRPTPLEQYF
d_call: .; clone_size: .; j_call: TRBJ2-1; v_call: TRBV12-5; cdr3_nt: TGTGCTAGTGGTTTGGTGGATGGACAGCTCTACAATGAGCAGTTCTTC; cdr3_aa: CASGLVDGQLYNEQFF
d_call: TRBD2; clone_size: .; j_call: TRBJ2-3; v_call: TRBV6-5; cdr3_nt: TGTGCCAGCACGCCAGCGGGGGCAGATACGCAGTATTTT; cdr3_aa: CASTPAGADTQYF
d_call: .; clone_size: .; j_call: TRBJ2-1; v_call: TRBV7-3; cdr3_nt: TGTGCCAGCAGCTCCACCCAGGGGTACAATGAGCAGTTCTTC; cdr3_aa: CASSSTQGYNEQFF
d_call: .; clone_size: once; j_call: TRBJ2-4; v_call: TRBV18; cdr3_nt: TGTGCCAGCTCACTCCTTCGACAGGATCTAGCCAAAAACATTCAGTACTTC; cdr3_aa: CASSLLRQDLAKNIQYF
d_call: TRBD2; clone_size: .; j_call: TRBJ2-1; v_call: TRBV13; cdr3_nt: TGTGCCAGCAGCTTAGATCAATGGGGACTAGCGGGGGGGAATGAGCAGTTCTTC; cdr3_aa: CASSLDQWGLAGGNEQFF
d_call: TRBD1; clone_size: .; j_call: TRBJ1-1; v_call: TRBV28; cdr3_nt: TGTGCCAGCAGTTTGAGGGACAGGGGGGCTTTCTTT; cdr3_aa: CASSLRDRGAFF
d_call: TRBD1; clone_size: .; j_call: TRBJ2-2; v_call: TRBV28; cdr3_nt: TGTGCCAGCAGTTTTCCAAGGGGGCGCGGCACCGGGGAGCTGTTTTTT; cdr3_aa: CASSFPRGRGTGELFF
d_call: TRBD2; clone_size: .; j_call: TRBJ2-7; v_call: TRBV10-1; cdr3_nt: TGCGCCAGCAGTGAGTCGAGGCCTAGCGGGGTCTACGAGCAGTACTTC; cdr3_aa: CASSESRPSGVYEQYF
d_call: TRBD1; clone_size: .; j_call: TRBJ2-7; v_call: TRBV7-7; cdr3_nt: TGTGCTAGCAGCTTAGGGCAGGGGGTTACCTACGAGCAGTACTTC; cdr3_aa: CASSLGQGVTYEQYF
d_call: TRBD1; clone_size: .; j_call: TRBJ1-4; v_call: TRBV9; cdr3_nt: TGTGCCAGCAGCGTATCCGGGACAGGTGGGGAAAAACTGTTTTTT; cdr3_aa: CASSVSGTGGEKLFF
d_call: TRBD2; clone_size: .; j_call: TRBJ2-7; v_call: TRBV9; cdr3_nt: TGTGCCAGCAGGACTAGCGGGAAATACGAGCAGTACTTC; cdr3_aa: CASRTSGKYEQYF
d_call: .; clone_size: once; j_call: TRBJ2-7; v_call: TRBV28; cdr3_nt: TGTGCCAGCCTCGCTGGGGGGGCAGGGTTCTACGAGCAGTACTTC; cdr3_aa: CASLAGGAGFYEQYF
d_call: .; clone_size: .; j_call: TRBJ1-2; v_call: TRBV19; cdr3_nt: TGTGCCAGTAGTATTAGTCTCCTTGGTGGCTACACCTTC; cdr3_aa: CASSISLLGGYTF
d_call: TRBD1; clone_size: .; j_call: TRBJ2-3; v_call: TRBV7-9; cdr3_nt: TGTGCCAGCAGCTTGACAGGGGCAGATACGCAGTATTTT; cdr3_aa: CASSLTGADTQYF
d_call: .; clone_size: .; j_call: TRBJ1-2; v_call: TRBV4-1; cdr3_nt: TGCGCCAGCAGCCAACCCCAGGGCGTAGTAGGCTACACCTTC; cdr3_aa: CASSQPQGVVGYTF
d_call: TRBD1; clone_size: .; j_call: TRBJ1-4; v_call: TRBV4-1; cdr3_nt: TGCGCCAGCAGCCAAGCGACAGGGGGCTTTGTATTAACTAATGAAAAACTGTTTTTT; cdr3_aa: CASSQATGGFVLTNEKLFF
d_call: TRBD1; clone_size: few; j_call: TRBJ1-6; v_call: TRBV5-5; cdr3_nt: TGTGCCAGCAGCTTGGTCGGGACAGCGAGCTCCTATAATTCACCCCTCCACTTT; cdr3_aa: CASSLVGTASSYNSPLHF
d_call: .; clone_size: once; j_call: TRBJ1-2; v_call: TRBV5-3; cdr3_nt: TGTGCCAGAAGCTTGGAAGGGGCGGATGGCTACACCTTC; cdr3_aa: CARSLEGADGYTF
d_call: .; clone_size: .; j_call: TRBJ2-7; v_call: TRBV5-6; cdr3_nt: TGTGCCAGCGACTTTGGAGACGAGCAGTACTTC; cdr3_aa: CASDFGDEQYF
d_call: .; clone_size: .; j_call: TRBJ2-5; v_call: TRBV27; cdr3_nt: TGTGCCAGCAGTTACAAAGAGGAAGAGACCCAGTACTTC; cdr3_aa: CASSYKEEETQYF
d_call: .; clone_size: .; j_call: TRBJ1-1; v_call: TRBV5-1; cdr3_nt: TGCGCCAGCAGCTTGGACTGGAGGGGCACTGAAGCTTTCTTT; cdr3_aa: CASSLDWRGTEAFF
d_call: TRBD2; clone_size: .; j_call: TRBJ2-1; v_call: TRBV10-3; cdr3_nt: TGTGCCATCCGCCCCGGTGGCGGGAGGGTCAGCAATGAGCAGTTCTTC; cdr3_aa: CAIRPGGGRVSNEQFF
d_call: TRBD2; clone_size: .; j_call: TRBJ2-7; v_call: TRBV5-1; cdr3_nt: TGCGCCAGCAGCCCCGGGACTAGCGGGGGGACGGAGCAGTACTTC; cdr3_aa: CASSPGTSGGTEQYF
d_call: TRBD1; clone_size: .; j_call: TRBJ2-3; v_call: TRBV9; cdr3_nt: TGTGCCAGCGCCCAAGGCCTGCAGGGGGCAAATACGCAGTATTTT; cdr3_aa: CASAQGLQGANTQYF
d_call: .; clone_size: .; j_call: TRBJ2-4; v_call: TRBV14; cdr3_nt: TGTGCCAGCAGCGAATTACAGGGTTCCAAAAACATTCAGTACTTC; cdr3_aa: CASSELQGSKNIQYF
d_call: .; clone_size: .; j_call: TRBJ1-2; v_call: TRBV2; cdr3_nt: TGTGCCAGCAGTCCGGACAGCCAGTGGGGCTACACCTTC; cdr3_aa: CASSPDSQWGYTF
d_call: .; clone_size: .; j_call: TRBJ2-2; v_call: TRBV27; cdr3_nt: TGTGCCAGCAGTTCCGACTTATACAGGGTTGGTCCCGGGGAGCTGTTTTTT; cdr3_aa: CASSSDLYRVGPGELFF
d_call: TRBD1; clone_size: .; j_call: TRBJ1-1; v_call: TRBV5-1; cdr3_nt: TGCGCCAGCAGTTTTACAGGGGACCTTGTCTACACTGAAGCTTTCTTT; cdr3_aa: CASSFTGDLVYTEAFF
d_call: .; clone_size: .; j_call: TRBJ2-5; v_call: TRBV6-5; cdr3_nt: TGTGCCAGCAGTCAAACGAGTGGGGGGGAGACCCAGTACTTC; cdr3_aa: CASSQTSGGETQYF
d_call: .; clone_size: .; j_call: TRBJ2-7; v_call: TRBV5-1; cdr3_nt: TGCGCCAGCAGCTTGGGCCCTCGACAGGTGGCCCCCTACGAGCAGTACTTC; cdr3_aa: CASSLGPRQVAPYEQYF
d_call: .; clone_size: .; j_call: TRBJ2-1; v_call: TRBV10-1; cdr3_nt: TGCGCCAGCAGTGATATCGGACTGATCGATGAGCAGTTCTTC; cdr3_aa: CASSDIGLIDEQFF
d_call: TRBD1; clone_size: .; j_call: TRBJ2-5; v_call: TRBV6-1; cdr3_nt: TGTGCCAGCAGTGAAGTACAGGGGGCATACCAAGAGACCCAGTACTTC; cdr3_aa: CASSEVQGAYQETQYF
d_call: .; clone_size: .; j_call: TRBJ1-4; v_call: TRBV28; cdr3_nt: TGTGCCAGCAGCTCCCAATTCGGGGTCGAAAAACTGTTTTTT; cdr3_aa: CASSSQFGVEKLFF
d_call: .; clone_size: .; j_call: TRBJ1-4; v_call: TRBV7-9; cdr3_nt: TGTGCCAGCACCGCAACGGGGGGATTCGCTAATGAAAAACTGTTTTTT; cdr3_aa: CASTATGGFANEKLFF
d_call: TRBD1; clone_size: .; j_call: TRBJ2-1; v_call: TRBV2; cdr3_nt: TGTGCCAGCAGTGAAAGACAGGGAATGATCAATGAGCAGTTCTTC; cdr3_aa: CASSERQGMINEQFF
d_call: .; clone_size: .; j_call: TRBJ1-1; v_call: TRBV10-2; cdr3_nt: TGCGCCAGCAGTGAGCAGAACACTGAAGCTTTCTTT; cdr3_aa: CASSEQNTEAFF
d_call: .; clone_size: .; j_call: TRBJ1-3; v_call: TRBV18; cdr3_nt: TGTGCCAGCGATTATGGACAGTTCAACTCTGGAAACACCATATATTTT; cdr3_aa: CASDYGQFNSGNTIYF
d_call: TRBD2; clone_size: .; j_call: TRBJ2-7; v_call: TRBV6-5; cdr3_nt: TGTGCCAGTTCTGTCCGTACCGGGACTAGACTCGAGCAGTACTTC; cdr3_aa: CASSVRTGTRLEQYF
d_call: TRBD1; clone_size: .; j_call: TRBJ1-1; v_call: TRBV9; cdr3_nt: TGTGCCAGCAGCGTAGAAGGGACAGGGGCCACTGAAGCTTTCTTT; cdr3_aa: CASSVEGTGATEAFF
d_call: .; clone_size: .; j_call: TRBJ2-3; v_call: TRBV6-1; cdr3_nt: TGTGCCAGCAGTGAAGGGGGACTCCGCACAGATACGCAGTATTTT; cdr3_aa: CASSEGGLRTDTQYF
d_call: .; clone_size: .; j_call: TRBJ1-2; v_call: TRBV19; cdr3_nt: TGTGCCGGTAGTATCTCCGCTACCCTCGGCTACACCTTC; cdr3_aa: CAGSISATLGYTF
d_call: TRBD1; clone_size: .; j_call: TRBJ2-7; v_call: TRBV10-2; cdr3_nt: TGCGCCAGCAGTGAGGGACAGGGGGTCGACGAGCAGTACTTC; cdr3_aa: CASSEGQGVDEQYF
d_call: TRBD2; clone_size: .; j_call: TRBJ2-7; v_call: TRBV11-2; cdr3_nt: TGTGCCAGCAGACCCATAGCGGGAGTCTTCGGCGAGCAGTACTTC; cdr3_aa: CASRPIAGVFGEQYF
d_call: TRBD2; clone_size: .; j_call: TRBJ2-1; v_call: TRBV27; cdr3_nt: TGTGCCAGCAGTTCTCCACTAGCGGGGTCCTACAATGAGCAGTTCTTC; cdr3_aa: CASSSPLAGSYNEQFF
d_call: .; clone_size: .; j_call: TRBJ1-5; v_call: TRBV10-3; cdr3_nt: TGTGCCATCAGGGACACAGGGCCCTGGCAGCCCCAGCATTTT; cdr3_aa: CAIRDTGPWQPQHF
d_call: TRBD1; clone_size: once; j_call: TRBJ1-1; v_call: TRBV27; cdr3_nt: TGTGCCAGCAGTTACCTTGCCAAGGGGGCGGGGAACACTGAAGCTTTCTTT; cdr3_aa: CASSYLAKGAGNTEAFF
d_call: TRBD2; clone_size: .; j_call: TRBJ2-1; v_call: TRBV7-3; cdr3_nt: TGTGCCAGCAGCTCGGGACTAGCGGGCTACAATGAGCAGTTCTTC; cdr3_aa: CASSSGLAGYNEQFF
d_call: TRBD1; clone_size: .; j_call: TRBJ1-2; v_call: TRBV4-2; cdr3_nt: TGTGCCAGCAGCCTCGGACAGGGCGACTATGGCTACACCTTC; cdr3_aa: CASSLGQGDYGYTF
d_call: .; clone_size: .; j_call: TRBJ1-5; v_call: TRBV28; cdr3_nt: TGTGCCAGCAGTCCACCCCCGGGACAATATAGCAATCAGCCCCAGCATTTT; cdr3_aa: CASSPPPGQYSNQPQHF
d_call: TRBD1; clone_size: few; j_call: TRBJ2-1; v_call: TRBV2; cdr3_nt: TGTGCCAGCAGATACAGGGGGCGCGTAAACAATGAGCAGTTCTTC; cdr3_aa: CASRYRGRVNNEQFF
d_call: .; clone_size: once; j_call: TRBJ1-3; v_call: TRBV25-1; cdr3_nt: TGTGCCAGCAGGACCACCCGTCGGGGGGCTGGAAACACCATATATTTT; cdr3_aa: CASRTTRRGAGNTIYF
d_call: .; clone_size: .; j_call: TRBJ2-5; v_call: TRBV5-1; cdr3_nt: TGCGCCAGCAGCCCCCCGGCGAGACAGACCCACCCGGAGACCCAGTACTTC; cdr3_aa: CASSPPARQTHPETQYF